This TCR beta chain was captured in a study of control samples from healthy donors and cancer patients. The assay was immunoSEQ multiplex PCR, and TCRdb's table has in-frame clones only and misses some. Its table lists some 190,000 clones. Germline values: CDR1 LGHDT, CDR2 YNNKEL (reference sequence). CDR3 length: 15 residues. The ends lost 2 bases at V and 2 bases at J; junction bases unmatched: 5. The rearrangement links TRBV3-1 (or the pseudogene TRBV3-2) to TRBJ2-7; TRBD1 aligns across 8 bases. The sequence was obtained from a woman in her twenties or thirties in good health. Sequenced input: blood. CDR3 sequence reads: CASSQLTGAPYEQYF. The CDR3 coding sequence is TGTGCCAGCAGCCAATTGACAGGGGCCCCCTACGAGCAGTACTTC.